This T cell receptor (beta chain) was observed in a study of blood T cell repertoires in COVID-19. Study-level information: Sources were T cells, B-cell-depleted T cells, or PBMCs; the material itself was cDNA or gDNA.

In terms of age and location, participants ranged from roughly 18 to 90 years and lived in about two dozen US areas. Symptom resolution, clearance, or two negative PCRs marked the recovered donors of Cohort 3. Concerning this clone: One end of the junction does not line up with germline, which may come from a read error.

As handled by the study authors: Estimated nucleated cell counts came from reference gene primer amplification. Assay: immunoSEQ multiplex PCR; the TCRdb copy retains only in-frame clones and omits some. V and J calls and clone size are as listed in that table; D and trimming were resolved from the DNA. The repertoire includes about 310,000 clones, approximately 89% of them detected once, and about 9.5% sits in the top ten. Germline V gene data show CDR1 as SNHLY and CDR2 as FYNNEI. This CDR3 region has 14 residues. This sequence joins TRBV2 and TRBJ2-2; 7 bases agree with TRBD2. This receptor was identified in a woman aged 40 to 49 who had recovered from COVID-19. Sequencing was performed on PBMCs or T cells enriched from blood (not recorded which). Here the CDR3 DNA reads TGTGCCAGCAATGAAGGTTGGGAGGGCGGGGAGCTGTTTTTT. This gives the protein CASNEGWEGGELFF.